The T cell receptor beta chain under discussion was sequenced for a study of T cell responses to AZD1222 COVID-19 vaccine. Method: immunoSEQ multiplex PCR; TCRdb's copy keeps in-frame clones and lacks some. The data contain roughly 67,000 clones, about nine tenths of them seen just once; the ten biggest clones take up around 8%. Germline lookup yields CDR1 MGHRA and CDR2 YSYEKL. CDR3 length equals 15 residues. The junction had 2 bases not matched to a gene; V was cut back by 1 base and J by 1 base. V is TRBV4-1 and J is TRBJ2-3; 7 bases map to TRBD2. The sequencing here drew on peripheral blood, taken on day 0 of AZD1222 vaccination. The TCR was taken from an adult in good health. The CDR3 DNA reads TGCGCCAGCAGCCAAGTGAGCGGGGGCACAGATACGCAGTATTTT. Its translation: CASSQVSGGTDTQYF.